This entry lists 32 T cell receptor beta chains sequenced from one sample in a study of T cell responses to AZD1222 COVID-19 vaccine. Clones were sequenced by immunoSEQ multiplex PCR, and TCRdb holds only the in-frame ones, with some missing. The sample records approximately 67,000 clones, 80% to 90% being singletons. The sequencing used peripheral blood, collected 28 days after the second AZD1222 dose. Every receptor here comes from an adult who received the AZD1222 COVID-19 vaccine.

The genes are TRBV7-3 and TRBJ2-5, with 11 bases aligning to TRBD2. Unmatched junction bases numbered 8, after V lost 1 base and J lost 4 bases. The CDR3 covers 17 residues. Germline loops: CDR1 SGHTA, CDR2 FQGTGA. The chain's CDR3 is CASSLNSVAGGGETQYF. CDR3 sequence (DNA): TGTGCCAGCAGCTTAAATAGTGTAGCGGGAGGGGGAGAGACCCAGTACTTC.

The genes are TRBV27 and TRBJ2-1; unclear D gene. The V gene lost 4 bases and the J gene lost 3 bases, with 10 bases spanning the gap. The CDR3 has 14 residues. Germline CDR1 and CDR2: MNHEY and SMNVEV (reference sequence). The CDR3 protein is CASSSPALYNEQFF. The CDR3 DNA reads TGTGCCAGCAGTTCCCCAGCCCTCTACAATGAGCAGTTCTTC.

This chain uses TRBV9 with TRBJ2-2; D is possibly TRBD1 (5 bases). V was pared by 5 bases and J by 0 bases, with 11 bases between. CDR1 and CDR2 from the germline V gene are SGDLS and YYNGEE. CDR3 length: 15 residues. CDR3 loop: CASSQGRPNTGELFF. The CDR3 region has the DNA TGTGCCAGCAGTCAGGGCCGACCGAACACCGGGGAGCTGTTTTTT.

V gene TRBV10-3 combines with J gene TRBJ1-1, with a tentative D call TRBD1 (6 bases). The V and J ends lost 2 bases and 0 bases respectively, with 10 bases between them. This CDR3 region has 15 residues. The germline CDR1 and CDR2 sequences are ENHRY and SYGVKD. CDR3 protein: CAISEAGHLNTEAFF. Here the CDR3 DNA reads TGTGCCATCAGTGAGGCGGGACATTTGAACACTGAAGCTTTCTTT.

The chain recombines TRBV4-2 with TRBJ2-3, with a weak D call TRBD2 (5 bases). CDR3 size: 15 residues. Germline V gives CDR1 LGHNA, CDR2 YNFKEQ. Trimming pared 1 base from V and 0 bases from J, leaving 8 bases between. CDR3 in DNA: TGTGCCAGCAGCCAAGGTTGGACTAGCACAGATACGCAGTATTTT. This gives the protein CASSQGWTSTDTQYF.

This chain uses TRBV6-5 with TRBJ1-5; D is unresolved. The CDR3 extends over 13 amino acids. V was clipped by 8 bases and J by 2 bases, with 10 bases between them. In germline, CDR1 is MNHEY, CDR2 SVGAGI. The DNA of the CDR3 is TGTGCCAGCCGAGGGTGGGGCAATCAGCCCCAGCATTTT. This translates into CASRGWGNQPQHF.

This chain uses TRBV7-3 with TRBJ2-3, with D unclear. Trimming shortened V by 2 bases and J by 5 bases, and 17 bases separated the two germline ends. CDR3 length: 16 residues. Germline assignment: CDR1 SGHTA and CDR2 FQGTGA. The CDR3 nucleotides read TGTGCCAGCAGCTTATTCGATGCGAGCGAAGGAGATACGCAGTATTTT. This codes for CASSLFDASEGDTQYF.

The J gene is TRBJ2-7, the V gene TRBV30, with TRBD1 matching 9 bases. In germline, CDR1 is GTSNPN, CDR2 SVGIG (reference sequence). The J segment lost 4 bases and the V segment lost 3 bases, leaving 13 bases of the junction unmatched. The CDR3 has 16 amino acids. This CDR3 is CAWRGVLDRGGYEQYF. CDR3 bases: TGTGCCTGGAGGGGAGTTTTGGACAGGGGCGGGTACGAGCAGTACTTC.

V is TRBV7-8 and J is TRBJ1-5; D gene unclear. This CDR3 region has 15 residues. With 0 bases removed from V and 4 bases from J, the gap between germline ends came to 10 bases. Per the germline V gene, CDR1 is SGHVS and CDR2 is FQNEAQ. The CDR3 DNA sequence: TGTGCCAGCAGCTTAGCGGCGCTCCTGAATCAGCCCCAGCATTTT. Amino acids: CASSLAALLNQPQHF.

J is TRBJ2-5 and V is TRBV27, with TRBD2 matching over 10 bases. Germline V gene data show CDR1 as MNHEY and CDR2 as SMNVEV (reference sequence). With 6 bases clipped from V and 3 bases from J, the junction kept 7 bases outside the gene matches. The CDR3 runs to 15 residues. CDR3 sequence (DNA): TGTGCCAGCAGATCTAGCGGGAGTGGTGAAGAGACCCAGTACTTC. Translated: CASRSSGSGEETQYF.

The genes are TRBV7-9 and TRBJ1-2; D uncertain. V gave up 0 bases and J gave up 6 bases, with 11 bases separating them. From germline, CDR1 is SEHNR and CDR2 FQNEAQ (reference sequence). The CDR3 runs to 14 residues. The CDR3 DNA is TGTGCCAGCAGCTTAGCGCTGGCAGCGAATGGCTACACCTTC. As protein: CASSLALAANGYTF. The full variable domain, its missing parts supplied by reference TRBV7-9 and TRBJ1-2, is DTGVSQNPRHKITKRGQNVTFRCDPISEHNRLYWYRQTLGQGPEFLTYFQNEAQLEKSRLLSDRFSAERPKGSFSTLEIQRTEQGDSAMYLCASSLALAANGYTFGSGTRLTVV.

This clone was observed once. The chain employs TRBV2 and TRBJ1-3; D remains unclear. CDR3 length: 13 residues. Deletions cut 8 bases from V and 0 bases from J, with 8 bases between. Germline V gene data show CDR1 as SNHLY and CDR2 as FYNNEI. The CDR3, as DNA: TGTGCCAGCTCCGGTAACTCTGGAAACACCATATATTTT. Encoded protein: CASSGNSGNTIYF.

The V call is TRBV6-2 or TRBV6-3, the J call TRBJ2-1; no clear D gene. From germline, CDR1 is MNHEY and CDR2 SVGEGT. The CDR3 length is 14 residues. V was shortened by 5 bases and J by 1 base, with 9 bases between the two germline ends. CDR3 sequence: CASSTRVSYNEQFF. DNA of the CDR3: TGTGCCAGCAGTACCCGGGTTTCCTACAATGAGCAGTTCTTC.

The CDR3 region is CATSDQGDQPQHF. CDR3 sequence (DNA): TGTGCCACCAGTGATCAAGGGGATCAGCCCCAGCATTTT. The chain recombines TRBV24-1 with TRBJ1-5; a possible D gene is TRBD1 (5 bases). Trimming removed 3 bases from V and 5 bases from J, with 7 bases in between. From germline, CDR1 is KGHDR and CDR2 SFDVKD. The CDR3 consists of 13 residues.

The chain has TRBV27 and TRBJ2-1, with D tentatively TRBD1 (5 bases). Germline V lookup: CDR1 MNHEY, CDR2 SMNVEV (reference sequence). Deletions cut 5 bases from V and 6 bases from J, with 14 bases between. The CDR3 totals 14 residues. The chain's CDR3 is CASSPWGGINEQFF. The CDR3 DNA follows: TGTGCCAGCAGTCCATGGGGCGGAATCAATGAGCAGTTCTTC.

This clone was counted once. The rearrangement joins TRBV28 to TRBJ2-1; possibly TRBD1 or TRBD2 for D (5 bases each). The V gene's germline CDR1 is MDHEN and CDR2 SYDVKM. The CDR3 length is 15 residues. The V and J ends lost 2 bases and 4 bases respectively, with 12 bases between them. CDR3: CASSLPGTLYNEQFF. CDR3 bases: TGTGCCAGCAGTTTACCCGGGACGCTATACAATGAGCAGTTCTTC.

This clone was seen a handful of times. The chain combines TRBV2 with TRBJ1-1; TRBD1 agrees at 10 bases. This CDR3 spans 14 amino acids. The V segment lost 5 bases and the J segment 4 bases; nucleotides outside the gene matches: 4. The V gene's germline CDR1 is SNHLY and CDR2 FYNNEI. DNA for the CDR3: TGTGCCAGCAGTTCGACAGGGGGCTTCACTGAAGCTTTCTTT. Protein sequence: CASSSTGGFTEAFF.

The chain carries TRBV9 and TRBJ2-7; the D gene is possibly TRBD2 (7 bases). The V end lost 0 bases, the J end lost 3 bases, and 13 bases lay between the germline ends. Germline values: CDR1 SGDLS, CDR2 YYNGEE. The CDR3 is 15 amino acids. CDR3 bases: TGTGCCAGCAGCGTAGGGGAGGGGGTCGGCTACGAGCAGTACTTC. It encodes CASSVGEGVGYEQYF.

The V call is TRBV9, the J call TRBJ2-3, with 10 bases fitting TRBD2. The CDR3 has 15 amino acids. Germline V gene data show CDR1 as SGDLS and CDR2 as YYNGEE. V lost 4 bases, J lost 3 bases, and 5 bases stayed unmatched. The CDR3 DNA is TGTGCCAGCAGCCTCGGACTAGCGGAGACAGATACGCAGTATTTT. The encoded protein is CASSLGLAETDTQYF.

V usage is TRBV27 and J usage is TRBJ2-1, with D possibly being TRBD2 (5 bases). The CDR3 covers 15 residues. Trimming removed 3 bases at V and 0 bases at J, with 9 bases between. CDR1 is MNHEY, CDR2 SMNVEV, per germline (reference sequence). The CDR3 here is CASSFARGSYNEQFF. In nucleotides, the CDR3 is TGTGCCAGCAGTTTTGCTCGGGGCTCCTACAATGAGCAGTTCTTC.

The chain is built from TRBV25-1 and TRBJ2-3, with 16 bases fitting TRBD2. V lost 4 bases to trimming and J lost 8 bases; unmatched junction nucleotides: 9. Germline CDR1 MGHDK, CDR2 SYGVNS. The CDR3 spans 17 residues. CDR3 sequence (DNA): TGTGCCAGCAGTGCCCCCGGGACTAGCGGGAGGGCCGTTACGCAGTATTTT. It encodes CASSAPGTSGRAVTQYF.

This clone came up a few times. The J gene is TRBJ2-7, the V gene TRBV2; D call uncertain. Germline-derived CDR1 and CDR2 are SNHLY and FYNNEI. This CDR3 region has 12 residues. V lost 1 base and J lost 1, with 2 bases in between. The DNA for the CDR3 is TGTGCCAGCAGTGAAGGATCCTACGAGCAGTACTTC. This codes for CASSEGSYEQYF.

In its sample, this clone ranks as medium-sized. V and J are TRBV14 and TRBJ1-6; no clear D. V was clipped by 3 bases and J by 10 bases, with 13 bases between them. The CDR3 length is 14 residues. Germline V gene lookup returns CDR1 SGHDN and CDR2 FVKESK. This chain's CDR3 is CASSHVEVGSPLHF. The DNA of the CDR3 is TGTGCCAGCAGCCACGTAGAGGTGGGATCACCCCTCCACTTT.

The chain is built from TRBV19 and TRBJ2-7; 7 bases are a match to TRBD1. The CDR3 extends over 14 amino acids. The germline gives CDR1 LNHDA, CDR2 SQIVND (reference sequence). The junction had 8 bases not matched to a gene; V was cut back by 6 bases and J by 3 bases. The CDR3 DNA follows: TGTGCCAGTAGGCCGGAAGGGACAGACTACGAGCAGTACTTC. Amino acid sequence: CASRPEGTDYEQYF.

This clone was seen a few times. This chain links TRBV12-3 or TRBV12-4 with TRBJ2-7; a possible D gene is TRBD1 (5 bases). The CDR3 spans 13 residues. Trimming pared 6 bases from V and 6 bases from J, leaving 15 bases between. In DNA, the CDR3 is TGTGCCAGCAGCCTTGGACACCTCCGCGAGCAGTACTTC. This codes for CASSLGHLREQYF.

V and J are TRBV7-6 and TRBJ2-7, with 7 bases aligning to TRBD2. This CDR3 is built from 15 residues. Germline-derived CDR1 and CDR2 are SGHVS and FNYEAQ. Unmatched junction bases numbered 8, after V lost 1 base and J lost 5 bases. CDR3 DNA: TGTGCCAGCAGCTTAGGTCCCAGCGGGACGGACGAGCAGTACTTC. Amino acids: CASSLGPSGTDEQYF. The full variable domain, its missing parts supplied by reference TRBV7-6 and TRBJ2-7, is GAGVSQSPRYKVTKRGQDVALRCDPISGHVSLYWYRQALGQGPEFLTYFNYEAQQDKSGLPNDRFSAERPEGSISTLTIQRTEQRDSAMYRCASSLGPSGTDEQYFGPGTRLTVT.

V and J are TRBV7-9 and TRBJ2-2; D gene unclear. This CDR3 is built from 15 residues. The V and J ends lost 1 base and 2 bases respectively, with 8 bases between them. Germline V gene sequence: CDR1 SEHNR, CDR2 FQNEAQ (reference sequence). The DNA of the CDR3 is TGTGCCAGCAGCTTAGAACAGACAAACACCGGGGAGCTGTTTTTT. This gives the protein CASSLEQTNTGELFF.

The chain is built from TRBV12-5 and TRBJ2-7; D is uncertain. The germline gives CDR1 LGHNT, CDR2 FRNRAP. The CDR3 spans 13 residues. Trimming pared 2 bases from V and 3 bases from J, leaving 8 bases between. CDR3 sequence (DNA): TGTGCTAGTGGTTTGCCACGGAGCTACGAGCAGTACTTC. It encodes CASGLPRSYEQYF.

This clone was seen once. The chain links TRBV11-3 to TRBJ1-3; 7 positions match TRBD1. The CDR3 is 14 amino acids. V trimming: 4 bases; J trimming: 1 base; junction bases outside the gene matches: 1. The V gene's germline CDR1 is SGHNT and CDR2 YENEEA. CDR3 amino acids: CASSSGQSGNTIYF. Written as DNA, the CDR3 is TGTGCCAGCAGCTCGGGACAGTCTGGAAACACCATATATTTT.

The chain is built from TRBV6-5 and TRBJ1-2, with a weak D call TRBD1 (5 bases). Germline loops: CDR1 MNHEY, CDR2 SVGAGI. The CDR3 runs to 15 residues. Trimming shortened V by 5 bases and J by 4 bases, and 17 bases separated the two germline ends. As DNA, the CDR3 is TGTGCCAGCAGTCCCGGGACGTCCGCCGGCTATGGCTACACCTTC. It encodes CASSPGTSAGYGYTF.

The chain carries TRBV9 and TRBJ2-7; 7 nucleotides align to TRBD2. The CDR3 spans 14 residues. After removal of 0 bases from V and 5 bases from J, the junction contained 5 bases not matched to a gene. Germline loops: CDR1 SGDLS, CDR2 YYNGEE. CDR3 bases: TGTGCCAGCAGCGTAGCTTATCGGGGGGACGAGCAGTACTTC. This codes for CASSVAYRGDEQYF.

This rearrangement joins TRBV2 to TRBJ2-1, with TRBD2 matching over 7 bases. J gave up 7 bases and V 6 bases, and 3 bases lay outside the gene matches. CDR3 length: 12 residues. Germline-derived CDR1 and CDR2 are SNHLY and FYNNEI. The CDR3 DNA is TGTGCCAGCAGGGAGGGACTAAATGAGCAGTTCTTC. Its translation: CASREGLNEQFF.